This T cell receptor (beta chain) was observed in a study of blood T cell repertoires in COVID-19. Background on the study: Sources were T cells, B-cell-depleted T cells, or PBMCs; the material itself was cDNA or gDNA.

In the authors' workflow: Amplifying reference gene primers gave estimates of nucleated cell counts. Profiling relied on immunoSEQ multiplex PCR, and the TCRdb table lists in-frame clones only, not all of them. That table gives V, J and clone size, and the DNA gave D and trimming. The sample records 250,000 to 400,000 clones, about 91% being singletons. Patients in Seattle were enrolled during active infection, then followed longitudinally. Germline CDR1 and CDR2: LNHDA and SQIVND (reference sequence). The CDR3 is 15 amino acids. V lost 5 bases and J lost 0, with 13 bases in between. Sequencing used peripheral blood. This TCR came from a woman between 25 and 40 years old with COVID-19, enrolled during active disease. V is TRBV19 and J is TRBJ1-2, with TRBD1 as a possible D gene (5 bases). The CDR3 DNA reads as TGTGCCAGTAGTTATATAGGGGCGGCTAACTATGGCTACACCTTC. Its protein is CASSYIGAANYGYTF.